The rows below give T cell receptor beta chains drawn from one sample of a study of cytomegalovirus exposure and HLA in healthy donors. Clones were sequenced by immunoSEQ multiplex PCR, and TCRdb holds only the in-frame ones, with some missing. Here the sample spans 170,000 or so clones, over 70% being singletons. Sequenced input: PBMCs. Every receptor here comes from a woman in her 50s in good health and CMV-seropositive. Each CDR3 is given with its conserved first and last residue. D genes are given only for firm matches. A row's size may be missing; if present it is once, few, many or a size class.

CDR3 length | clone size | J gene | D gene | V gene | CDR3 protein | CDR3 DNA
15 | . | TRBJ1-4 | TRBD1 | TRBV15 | CATSGQGMANEKLFF | TGTGCCACCAGCGGACAGGGGATGGCTAATGAAAAACTGTTTTTT
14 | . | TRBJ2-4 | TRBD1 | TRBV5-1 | CASSSTGGENSQYF | TGCGCCAGCAGCTCGACAGGGGGGGAGAACAGTCAGTACTTC
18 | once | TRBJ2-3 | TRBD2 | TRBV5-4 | CASSSPKGGRALFVTQYF | TGTGCCAGCAGCTCTCCCAAGGGTGGGAGGGCCCTCTTCGTTACGCAGTATTTT
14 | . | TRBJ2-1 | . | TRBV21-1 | CASSVRDSYNEQFF | TGTGCCAGCAGCGTAAGGGACAGCTACAATGAGCAGTTCTTC
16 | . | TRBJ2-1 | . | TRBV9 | CASSVQGVGSYNEQFF | TGTGCCAGCAGCGTCCAGGGTGTCGGCTCCTACAATGAGCAGTTCTTC
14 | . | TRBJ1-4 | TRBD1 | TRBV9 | CASSVADREGKLFF | TGTGCCAGCAGCGTGGCGGACAGGGAAGGAAAACTGTTTTTT
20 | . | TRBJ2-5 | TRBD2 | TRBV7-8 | CASSLVFSTSGGRGQETQYF | TGTGCCAGCAGCTTAGTCTTCTCTACTAGCGGGGGCCGGGGCCAAGAGACCCAGTACTTC
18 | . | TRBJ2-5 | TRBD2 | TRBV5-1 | CASSLRGLAGILQETQYF | TGCGCCAGCAGCTTAAGGGGACTAGCGGGGATCCTCCAAGAGACCCAGTACTTC
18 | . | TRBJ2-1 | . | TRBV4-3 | CASSQDRGAGRIYNEQFF | TGCGCCAGCAGCCAAGACCGGGGGGCGGGCAGGATCTACAATGAGCAGTTCTTC
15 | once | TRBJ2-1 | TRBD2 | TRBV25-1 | CASSRTSDAYNEQFF | TGTGCCAGCAGTAGGACTAGCGATGCCTACAATGAGCAGTTCTTC
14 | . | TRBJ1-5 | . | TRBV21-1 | CASSSDRVYQPQHF | TGTGCCAGCAGCAGCGACCGGGTGTATCAGCCCCAGCATTTT
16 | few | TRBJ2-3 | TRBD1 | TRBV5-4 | CASSLGTGVITDTQYF | TGTGCCAGCAGCTTAGGGACAGGGGTGATTACAGATACGCAGTATTTT
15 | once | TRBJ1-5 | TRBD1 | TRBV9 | CASSVGDRVSQPQHF | TGTGCCAGCAGCGTAGGGGACAGGGTTAGTCAGCCCCAGCATTTT
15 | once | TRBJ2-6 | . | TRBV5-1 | CASKMWSPGANVLTF | TGCGCCAGCAAGATGTGGAGCCCTGGGGCCAACGTCCTGACTTTC
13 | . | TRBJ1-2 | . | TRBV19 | CASSEADRYGYTF | TGTGCCAGTAGTGAAGCGGACCGCTATGGCTACACCTTC
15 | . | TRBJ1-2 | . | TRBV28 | CASSLGGRANYGYTF | TGTGCCAGCAGTTTAGGCGGCCGAGCAAACTATGGCTACACCTTC
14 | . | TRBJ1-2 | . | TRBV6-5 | CASSYLTRNYGYTF | TGTGCCAGCAGTTACTTGACCAGGAACTATGGCTACACCTTC
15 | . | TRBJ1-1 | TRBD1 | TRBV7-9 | CASSLADRGHTEAFF | TGTGCCAGCAGCTTAGCCGACAGGGGGCACACTGAAGCTTTCTTT
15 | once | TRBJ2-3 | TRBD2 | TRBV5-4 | CASSQTSAGTDTQYF | TGTGCCAGCAGCCAGACTAGCGCAGGCACAGATACGCAGTATTTT
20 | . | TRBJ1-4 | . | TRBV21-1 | CASSGRPGQGTFATNEKLFF | TGTGCCAGCAGCGGTCGACCGGGACAGGGGACCTTTGCAACTAATGAAAAACTGTTTTTT
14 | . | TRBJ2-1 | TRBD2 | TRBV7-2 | CASSLGTSPNEQFF | TGTGCCAGCAGCTTAGGGACTAGCCCTAATGAGCAGTTCTTC
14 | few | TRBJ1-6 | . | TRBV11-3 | CASSLVRDNSPLHF | TGTGCCAGCAGCTTAGTCAGGGATAATTCACCCCTCCACTTT
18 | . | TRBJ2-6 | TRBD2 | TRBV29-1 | CSAGGGRREDSGANGLTF | TGCAGCGCCGGGGGGGGCCGCAGGGAAGATTCTGGGGCCAACGGCCTGACTTTC
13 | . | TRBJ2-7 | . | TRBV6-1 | CATEDQFTYEQYF | TGTGCCACCGAAGATCAGTTCACCTACGAGCAGTACTTC
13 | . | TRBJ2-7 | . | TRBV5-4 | CASSSRDSLKQYF | TGTGCCAGCAGCTCCCGGGACTCCCTTAAGCAGTACTTC
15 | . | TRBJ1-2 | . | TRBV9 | CASSPEVDSPRGYTF | TGTGCCAGCAGCCCAGAGGTTGACAGTCCTCGGGGCTACACCTTC
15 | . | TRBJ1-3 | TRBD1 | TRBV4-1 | CASRRYDRAENTIYF | TGCGCCAGCAGACGCTATGACAGGGCGGAAAACACCATATATTTT
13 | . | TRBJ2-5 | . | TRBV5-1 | CASSLGLGETQYF | TGCGCCAGCAGCTTGGGGCTAGGAGAGACCCAGTACTTC
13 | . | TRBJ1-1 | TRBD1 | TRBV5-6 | CASSLDRGTEAFF | TGTGCCAGCAGCTTGGACAGGGGCACTGAAGCTTTCTTT
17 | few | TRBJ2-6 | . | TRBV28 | CASSTPQGRPGANVLTF | TGTGCCAGCAGTACCCCTCAGGGCCGACCTGGGGCCAACGTCCTGACTTTC
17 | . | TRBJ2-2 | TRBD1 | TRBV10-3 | CAISESLGGFNTGELFF | TGTGCCATCAGTGAGTCTCTAGGGGGCTTTAACACCGGGGAGCTGTTTTTT
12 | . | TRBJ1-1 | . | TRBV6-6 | CASGQGNTEAFF | TGTGCCAGCGGCCAGGGGAACACTGAAGCTTTCTTT
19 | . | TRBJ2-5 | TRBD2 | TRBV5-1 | CASSSDPGLAGPSRETQYF | TGCGCCAGCAGCTCCGACCCGGGACTAGCGGGCCCCTCTAGGGAGACCCAGTACTTC
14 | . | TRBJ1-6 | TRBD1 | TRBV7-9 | CASSSGQENSPLHF | TGTGCCAGCAGTTCGGGACAGGAGAATTCACCCCTCCACTTT
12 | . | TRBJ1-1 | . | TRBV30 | CAWSVQRVGAFF | TGTGCCTGGAGTGTCCAGAGGGTGGGAGCTTTCTTT
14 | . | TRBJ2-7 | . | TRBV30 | CAWSFQGGSYEQYF | TGTGCCTGGAGTTTCCAGGGGGGATCCTACGAGCAGTACTTC
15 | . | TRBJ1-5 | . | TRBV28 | CASSPRAGYNQPQHF | TGTGCCAGCAGTCCGAGGGCGGGCTACAATCAGCCCCAGCATTTT
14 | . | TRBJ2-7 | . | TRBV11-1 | CASSHWDNSYEQYF | TGTGCCAGCAGCCACTGGGACAACTCCTACGAGCAGTACTTC
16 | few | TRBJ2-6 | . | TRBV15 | CATSRSEGSGANGLTF | TGTGCCACCAGCAGATCGGAGGGGTCTGGGGCCAACGGCCTGACTTTC
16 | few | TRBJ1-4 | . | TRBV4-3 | CASSQGQVGTNEKLFF | TGCGCCAGCAGCCAAGGACAGGTCGGGACTAATGAAAAACTGTTTTTT